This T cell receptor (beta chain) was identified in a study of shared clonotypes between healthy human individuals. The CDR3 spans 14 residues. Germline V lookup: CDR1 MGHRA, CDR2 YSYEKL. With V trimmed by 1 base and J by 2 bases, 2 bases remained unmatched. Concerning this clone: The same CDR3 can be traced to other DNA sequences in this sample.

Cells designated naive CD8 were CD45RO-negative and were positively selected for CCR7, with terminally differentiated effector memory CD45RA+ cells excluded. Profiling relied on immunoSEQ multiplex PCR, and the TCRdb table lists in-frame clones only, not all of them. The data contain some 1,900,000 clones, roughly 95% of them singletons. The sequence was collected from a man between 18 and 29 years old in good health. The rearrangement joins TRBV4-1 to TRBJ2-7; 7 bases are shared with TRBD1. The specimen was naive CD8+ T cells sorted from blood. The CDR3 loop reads CASSQAQGAYEQYF. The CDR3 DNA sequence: TGCGCCAGCAGCCAAGCGCAGGGGGCCTACGAGCAGTACTTC.